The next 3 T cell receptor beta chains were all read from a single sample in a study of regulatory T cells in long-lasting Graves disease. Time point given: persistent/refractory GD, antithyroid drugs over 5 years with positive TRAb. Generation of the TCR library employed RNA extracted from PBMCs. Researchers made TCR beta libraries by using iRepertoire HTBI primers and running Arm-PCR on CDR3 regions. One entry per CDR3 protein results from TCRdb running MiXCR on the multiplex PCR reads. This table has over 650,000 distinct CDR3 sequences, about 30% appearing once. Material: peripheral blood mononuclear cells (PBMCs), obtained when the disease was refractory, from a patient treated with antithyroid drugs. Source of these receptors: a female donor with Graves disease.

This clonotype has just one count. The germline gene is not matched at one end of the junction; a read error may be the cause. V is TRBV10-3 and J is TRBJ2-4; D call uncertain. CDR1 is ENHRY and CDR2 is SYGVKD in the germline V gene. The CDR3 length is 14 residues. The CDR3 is CVISDPLAKNIQYF. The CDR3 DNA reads TGTGTCATCAGTGATCCGCTAGCCAAAAACATTCAGTACTTC.

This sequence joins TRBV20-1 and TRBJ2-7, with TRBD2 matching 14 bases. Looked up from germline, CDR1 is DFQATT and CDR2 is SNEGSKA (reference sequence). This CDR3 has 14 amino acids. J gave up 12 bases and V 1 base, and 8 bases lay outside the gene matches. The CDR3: CSARGGLAGDPPYF. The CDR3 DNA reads TGCAGTGCTAGAGGGGGACTAGCGGGAGATCCTCCGTACTTC.

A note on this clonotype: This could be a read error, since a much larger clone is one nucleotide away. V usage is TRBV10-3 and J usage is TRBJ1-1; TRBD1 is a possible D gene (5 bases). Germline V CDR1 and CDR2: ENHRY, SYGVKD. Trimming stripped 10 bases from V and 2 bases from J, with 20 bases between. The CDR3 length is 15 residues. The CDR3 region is CASGTGTFPNTEAFF. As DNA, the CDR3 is TGTGCCAGCGGGACCGGGACTTTCCCAAACACTGAAGCTTTCTTT.